Sequencing of this T cell receptor (beta chain) was carried out in a study of T cell responses to AZD1222 COVID-19 vaccine. Broader study findings: A mostly white British donor set with more females was recruited, and clonal diversity was possibly underestimated. Increases in Spike-specific TCR breadth and depth were seen after two AZD1222 doses.

The repertoire was sequenced with immunoSEQ multiplex PCR; TCRdb's copy has only in-frame clones and lacks some. The sample contains 100,000 to 150,000 clones, roughly 90% of which appear only once. Turning to this clone: What it recognizes is unknown.

Trimming took 5 bases from V and 6 from J, leaving 21 bases between them. CDR1 SGHKS and CDR2 YYEKEE come from the germline V gene (reference sequence). The CDR3 is 15 residues long. The sequencing here drew on peripheral blood, taken on day 0 of AZD1222 vaccination. This sequence was found in an adult in good health. The chain combines TRBV5-5 with TRBJ2-7; possibly TRBD2 for D (7 bases). CDR3 bases: TGTGCCAGCAGATCCTCGGGACACAGGGAGGGCGAGCAGTACTTC. Its translation: CASRSSGHREGEQYF.